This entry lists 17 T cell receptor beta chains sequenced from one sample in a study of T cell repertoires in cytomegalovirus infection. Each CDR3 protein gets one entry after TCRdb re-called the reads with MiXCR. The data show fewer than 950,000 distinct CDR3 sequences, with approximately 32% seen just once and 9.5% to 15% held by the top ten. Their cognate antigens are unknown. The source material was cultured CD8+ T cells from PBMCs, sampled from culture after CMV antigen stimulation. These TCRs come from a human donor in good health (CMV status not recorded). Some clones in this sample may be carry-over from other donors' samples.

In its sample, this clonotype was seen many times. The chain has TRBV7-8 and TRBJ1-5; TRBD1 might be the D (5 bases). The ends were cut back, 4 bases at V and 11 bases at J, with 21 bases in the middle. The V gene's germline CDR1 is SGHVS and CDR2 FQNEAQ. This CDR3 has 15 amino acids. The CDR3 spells CASSYYEGLVGAQHF. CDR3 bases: TGTGCCAGCAGCTATTATGAGGGCCTTGTGGGGGCCCAGCATTTT. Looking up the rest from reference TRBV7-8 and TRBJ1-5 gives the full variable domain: GAGVSQSPRYKVAKRGQDVALRCDPISGHVSLFWYQQALGQGPEFLTYFQNEAQLDKSGLPSDRFFAERPEGSVSTLKIQRTQQEDSAVYLCASSYYEGLVGAQHFGDGTRLSIL.

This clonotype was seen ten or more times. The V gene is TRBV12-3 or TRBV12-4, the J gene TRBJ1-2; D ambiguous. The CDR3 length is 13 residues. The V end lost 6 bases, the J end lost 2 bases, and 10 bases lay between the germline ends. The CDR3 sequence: CASSPGSNYGYTF. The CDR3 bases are TGTGCCAGCAGCCCTGGTTCGAACTATGGCTACACCTTC.

In nucleotides, the CDR3 is TGTGCCATCAGTGACCCCGGGACCAACTACGAGCAGTACGTC. Translated: CAISDPGTNYEQYV. The chain employs TRBV10-3 and TRBJ2-7; D tentatively reads TRBD1 or TRBD2 (5 bases each). The germline V gene has CDR1 ENHRY and CDR2 SYGVKD. Trimming cost V 3 bases and J 3 bases, with 12 bases left between them. CDR3 length equals 14 residues.

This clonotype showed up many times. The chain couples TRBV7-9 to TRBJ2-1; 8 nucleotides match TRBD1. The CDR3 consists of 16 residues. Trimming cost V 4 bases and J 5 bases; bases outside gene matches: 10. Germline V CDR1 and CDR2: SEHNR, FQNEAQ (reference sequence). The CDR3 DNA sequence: TGTGCCAGCAGCTCTGGTTGGGGACAGGTAAACAATGAGCAGTTCTTC. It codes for CASSSGWGQVNNEQFF.

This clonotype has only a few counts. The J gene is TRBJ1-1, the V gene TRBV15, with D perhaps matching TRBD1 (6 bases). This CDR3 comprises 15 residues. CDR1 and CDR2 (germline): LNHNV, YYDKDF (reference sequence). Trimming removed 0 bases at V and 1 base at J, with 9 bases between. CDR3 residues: CATSRETGANTEAFF. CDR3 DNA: TGTGCCACCAGCAGAGAGACAGGAGCGAACACTGAAGCTTTCTTT.

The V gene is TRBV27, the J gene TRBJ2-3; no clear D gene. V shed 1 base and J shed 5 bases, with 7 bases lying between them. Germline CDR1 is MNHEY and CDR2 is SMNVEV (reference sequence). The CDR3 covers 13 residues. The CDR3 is CASSLFSVDTQYF. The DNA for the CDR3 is TGTGCCAGCAGTTTATTCTCTGTAGATACGCAGTATTTT.

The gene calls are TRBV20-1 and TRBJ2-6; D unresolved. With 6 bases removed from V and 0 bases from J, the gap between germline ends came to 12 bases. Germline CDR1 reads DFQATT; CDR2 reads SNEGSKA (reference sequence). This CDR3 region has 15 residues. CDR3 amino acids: CSAPNGDSGANVLTF. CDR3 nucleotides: TGCAGTGCCCCTAATGGGGACTCTGGGGCCAACGTCCTGACTTTC.

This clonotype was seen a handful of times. The CDR3 loop is CASSLPENTEAFF. The CDR3 DNA reads as TGTGCCAGCAGTTTACCGGAGAACACTGAAGCTTTCTTT. This chain uses TRBV28 with TRBJ1-1; unclear D gene. The CDR3 totals 13 residues. Germline assignment: CDR1 MDHEN and CDR2 SYDVKM. Trimming left V 2 bases short and J 1 base short, with 5 bases between.

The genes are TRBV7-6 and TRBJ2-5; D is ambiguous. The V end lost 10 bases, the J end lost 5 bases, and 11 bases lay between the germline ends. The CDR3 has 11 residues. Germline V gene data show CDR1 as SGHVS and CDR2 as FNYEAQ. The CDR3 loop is CATETRETQYF. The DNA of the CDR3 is TGTGCCACCGAAACCAGGGAGACCCAGTACTTC. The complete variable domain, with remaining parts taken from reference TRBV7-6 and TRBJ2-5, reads GAGVSQSPRYKVTKRGQDVALRCDPISGHVSLYWYRQALGQGPEFLTYFNYEAQQDKSGLPNDRFSAERPEGSISTLTIQRTEQRDSAMYRCATETRETQYFGPGTRLLVL.

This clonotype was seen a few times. This chain's CDR3 is CASSLAGRRNEKLFF. In DNA form, the CDR3 reads TGTGCCAGCAGCTTGGCGGGGAGGCGGAATGAAAAACTGTTTTTT. The V call is TRBV5-5, the J call TRBJ1-4, with D uncertain. The CDR3 has 15 residues. Trimming removed 0 bases from V and 5 bases from J, with 11 bases in between. Germline CDR1 and CDR2: SGHKS and YYEKEE (reference sequence).

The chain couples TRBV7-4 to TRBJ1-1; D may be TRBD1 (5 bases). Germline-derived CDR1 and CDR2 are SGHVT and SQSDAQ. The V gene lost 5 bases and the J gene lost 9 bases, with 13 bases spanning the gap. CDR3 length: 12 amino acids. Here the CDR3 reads CASSRGTGKAFF. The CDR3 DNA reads TGTGCCAGCAGCCGGGGGACTGGGAAAGCTTTCTTT.

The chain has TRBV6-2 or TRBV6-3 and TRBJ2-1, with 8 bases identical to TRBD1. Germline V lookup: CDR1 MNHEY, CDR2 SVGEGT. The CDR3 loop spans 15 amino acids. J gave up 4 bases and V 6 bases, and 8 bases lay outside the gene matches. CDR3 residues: CASSPGQGRYNEQFF. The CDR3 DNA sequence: TGTGCCAGCAGCCCTGGACAGGGCCGATACAATGAGCAGTTCTTC.

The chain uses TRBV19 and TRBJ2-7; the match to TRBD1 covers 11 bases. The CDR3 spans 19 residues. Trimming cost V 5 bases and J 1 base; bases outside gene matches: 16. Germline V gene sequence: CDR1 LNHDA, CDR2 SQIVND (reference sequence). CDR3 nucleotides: TGTGCCAGTAGTGTCCGGGGGACAGGGGGTAAGGTAGTGTCCTACGAGCAGTACTTC. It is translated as CASSVRGTGGKVVSYEQYF.

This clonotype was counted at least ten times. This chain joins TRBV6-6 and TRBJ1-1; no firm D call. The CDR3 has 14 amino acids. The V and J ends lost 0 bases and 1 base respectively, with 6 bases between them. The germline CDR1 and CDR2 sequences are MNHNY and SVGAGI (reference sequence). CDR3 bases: TGTGCCAGCAGTTACTCGGGCGAGAACACTGAAGCTTTCTTT. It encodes CASSYSGENTEAFF.

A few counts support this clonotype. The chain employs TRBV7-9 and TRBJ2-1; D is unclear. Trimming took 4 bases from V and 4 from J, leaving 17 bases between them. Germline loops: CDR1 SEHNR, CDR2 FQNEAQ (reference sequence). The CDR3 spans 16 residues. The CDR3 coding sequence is TGTGCCAGCAGCTCGTCACAGTTTCCCCTATACAATGAGCAGTTCTTC. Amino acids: CASSSSQFPLYNEQFF.

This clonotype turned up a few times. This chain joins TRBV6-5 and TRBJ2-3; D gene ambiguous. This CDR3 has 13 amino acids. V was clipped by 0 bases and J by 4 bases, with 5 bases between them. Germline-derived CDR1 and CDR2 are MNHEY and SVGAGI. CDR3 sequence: CASSYSAADTQYF. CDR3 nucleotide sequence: TGTGCCAGCAGTTACTCGGCGGCAGATACGCAGTATTTT.

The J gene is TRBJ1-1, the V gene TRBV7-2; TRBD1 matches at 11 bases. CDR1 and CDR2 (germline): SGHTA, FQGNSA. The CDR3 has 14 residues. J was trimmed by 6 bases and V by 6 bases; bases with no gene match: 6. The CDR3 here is CASRYGTGGSEAFF. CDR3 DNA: TGTGCCAGCAGATACGGGACAGGGGGGTCTGAAGCTTTCTTT. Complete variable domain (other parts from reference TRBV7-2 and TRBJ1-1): GAGVSQSPSNKVTEKGKDVELRCDPISGHTALYWYRQSLGQGLEFLIYFQGNSAPDKSGLPSDRFSAERTGGSVSTLTIQRTQQEDSAVYLCASRYGTGGSEAFFGQGTRLTVV.